The clone carrying this T cell receptor beta chain was seen a single time. The CDR3 is made up of 16 amino acids. Germline trimming cut 0 bases from V and 7 bases from J; bases unmatched to any gene: 8. Germline V gene sequence: CDR1 SGDLS, CDR2 YYNGEE. The second PCR ran about 6 to 11 cycles with a sample-barcoded 5' primer and J-beta primers. Every sample returned 2.5 million or more CDR3-containing paired-end reads. TCRdb re-analysed the 5' RACE reads in MiXCR, keeping a single row per CDR3 protein. The sample consists of about 1.4 million distinct CDR3 sequences, around 59% of them appearing once. This sample is drawn from a study of blood T cells in healthy people across ages.

Input material: blood. This sequence joins TRBV9 and TRBJ2-1; TRBD2 matches 9 bases. This clonotype originated in a man aged 18 to 29 in good health. CDR3 amino acids: CASSVGGSGSRNEQFF. The CDR3 nucleotides are TGTGCCAGCAGCGTAGGGGGTAGCGGGAGTCGGAATGAGCAGTTCTTC.